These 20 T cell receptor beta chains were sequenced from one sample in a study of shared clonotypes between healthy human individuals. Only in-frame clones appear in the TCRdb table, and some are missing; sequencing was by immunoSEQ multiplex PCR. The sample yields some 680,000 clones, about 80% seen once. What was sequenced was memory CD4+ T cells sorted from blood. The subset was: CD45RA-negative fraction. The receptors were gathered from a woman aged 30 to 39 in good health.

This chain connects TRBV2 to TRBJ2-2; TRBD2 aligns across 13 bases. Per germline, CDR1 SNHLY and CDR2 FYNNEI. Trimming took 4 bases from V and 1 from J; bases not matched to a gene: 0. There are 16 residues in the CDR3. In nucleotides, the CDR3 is TGTGCCAGCAGTGGGACTAGCGGGAGGAACACCGGGGAGCTGTTTTTT. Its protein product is CASSGTSGRNTGELFF.

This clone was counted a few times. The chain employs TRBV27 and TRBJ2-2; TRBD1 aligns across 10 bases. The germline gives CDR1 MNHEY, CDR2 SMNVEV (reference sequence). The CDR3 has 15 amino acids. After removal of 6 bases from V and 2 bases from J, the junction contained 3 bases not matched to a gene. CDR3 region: CASRRTGGNTGELFF. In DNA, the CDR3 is TGTGCCAGCAGGCGGACAGGGGGTAACACCGGGGAGCTGTTTTTT.

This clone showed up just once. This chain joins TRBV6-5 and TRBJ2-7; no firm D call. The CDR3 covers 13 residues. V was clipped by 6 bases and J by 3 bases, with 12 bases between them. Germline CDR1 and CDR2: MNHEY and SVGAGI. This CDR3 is CASRNGILYEQYF. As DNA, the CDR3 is TGTGCCAGCAGGAATGGGATACTCTACGAGCAGTACTTC.

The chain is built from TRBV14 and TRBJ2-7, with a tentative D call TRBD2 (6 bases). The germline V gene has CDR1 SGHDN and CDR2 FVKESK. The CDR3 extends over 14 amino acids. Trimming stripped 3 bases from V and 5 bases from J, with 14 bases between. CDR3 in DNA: TGTGCCAGCAGCCAGTTGGAGGGAGGAAACGAGCAGTACTTC. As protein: CASSQLEGGNEQYF. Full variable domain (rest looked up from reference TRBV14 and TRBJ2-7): EAGVTQFPSHSVIEKGQTVTLRCDPISGHDNLYWYRRVMGKEIKFLLHFVKESKQDESGMPNNRFLAERTGGTYSTLKVQPAELEDSGVYFCASSQLEGGNEQYFGPGTRLTVT.

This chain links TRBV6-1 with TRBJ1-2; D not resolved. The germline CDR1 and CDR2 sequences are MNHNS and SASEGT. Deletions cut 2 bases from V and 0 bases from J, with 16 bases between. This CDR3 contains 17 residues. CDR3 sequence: CASSERADRLSNYGYTF. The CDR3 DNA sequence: TGTGCCAGCAGTGAACGGGCAGATCGACTCTCTAACTATGGCTACACCTTC.

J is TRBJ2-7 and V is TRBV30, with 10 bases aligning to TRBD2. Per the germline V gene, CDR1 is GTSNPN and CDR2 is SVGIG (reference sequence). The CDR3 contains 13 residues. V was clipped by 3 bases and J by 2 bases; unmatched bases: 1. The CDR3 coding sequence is TGTGCCTGGAGACTAGCGGGGACCTACGAGCAGTACTTC. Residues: CAWRLAGTYEQYF.

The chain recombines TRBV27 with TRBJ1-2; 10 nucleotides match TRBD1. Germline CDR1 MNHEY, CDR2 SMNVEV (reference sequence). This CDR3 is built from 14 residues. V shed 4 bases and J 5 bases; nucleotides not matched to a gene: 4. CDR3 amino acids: CASSSDRGIYGYTF. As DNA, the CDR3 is TGTGCCAGCAGTTCGGACAGGGGGATTTATGGCTACACCTTC.

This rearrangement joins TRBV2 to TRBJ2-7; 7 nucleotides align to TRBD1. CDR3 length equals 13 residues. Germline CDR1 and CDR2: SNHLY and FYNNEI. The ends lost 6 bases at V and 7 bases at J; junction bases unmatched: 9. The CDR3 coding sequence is TGTGCCAGCAGCCAGACAGGGCGTCGGGAGCAGTACTTC. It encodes CASSQTGRREQYF. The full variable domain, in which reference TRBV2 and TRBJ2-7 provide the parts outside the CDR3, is EPEVTQTPSHQVTQMGQEVILRCVPISNHLYFYWYRQILGQKVEFLVSFYNNEISEKSEIFDDQFSVERPDGSNFTLKIRSTKLEDSAMYFCASSQTGRREQYFGPGTRLTVT.

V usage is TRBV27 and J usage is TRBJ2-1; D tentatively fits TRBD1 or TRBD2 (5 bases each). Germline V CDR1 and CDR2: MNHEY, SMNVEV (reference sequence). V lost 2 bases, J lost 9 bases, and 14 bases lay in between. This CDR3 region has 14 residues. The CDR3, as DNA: TGTGCCAGCAGTTTAAACCGTGGGGACGGTGAGCAGTTCTTC. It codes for CASSLNRGDGEQFF.

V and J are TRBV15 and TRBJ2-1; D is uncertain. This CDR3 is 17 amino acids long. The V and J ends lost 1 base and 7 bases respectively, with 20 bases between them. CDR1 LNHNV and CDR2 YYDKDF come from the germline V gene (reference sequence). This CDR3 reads CATSRVAEKWRWNEQFF. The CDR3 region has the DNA TGTGCCACCAGCAGAGTCGCGGAGAAATGGAGATGGAATGAGCAGTTCTTC.

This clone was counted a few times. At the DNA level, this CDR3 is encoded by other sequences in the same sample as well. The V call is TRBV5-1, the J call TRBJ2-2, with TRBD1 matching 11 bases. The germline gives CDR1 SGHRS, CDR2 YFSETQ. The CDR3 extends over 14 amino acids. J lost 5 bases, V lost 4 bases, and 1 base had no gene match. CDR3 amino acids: CASSRDRGTGELFF. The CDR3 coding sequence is TGCGCCAGCAGCCGGGACAGGGGGACCGGGGAGCTGTTTTTT.

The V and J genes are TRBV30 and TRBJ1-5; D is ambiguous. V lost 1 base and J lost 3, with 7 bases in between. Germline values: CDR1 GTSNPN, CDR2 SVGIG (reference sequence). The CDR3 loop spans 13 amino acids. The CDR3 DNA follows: TGTGCCTGGAGTGGAGTTTACAATCAGCCCCAGCATTTT. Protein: CAWSGVYNQPQHF.

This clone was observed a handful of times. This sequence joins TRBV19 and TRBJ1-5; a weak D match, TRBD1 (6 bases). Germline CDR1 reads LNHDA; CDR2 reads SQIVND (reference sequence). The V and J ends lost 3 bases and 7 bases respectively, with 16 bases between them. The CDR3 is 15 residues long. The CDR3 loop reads CASSIGTGLNQPQHF. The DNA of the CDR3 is TGTGCCAGTAGTATCGGCACAGGGCTAAACCAGCCCCAGCATTTT.

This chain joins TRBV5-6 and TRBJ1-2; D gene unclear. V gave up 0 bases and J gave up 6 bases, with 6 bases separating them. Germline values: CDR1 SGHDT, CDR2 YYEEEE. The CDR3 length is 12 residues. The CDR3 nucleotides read TGTGCCAGCAGCTTGGCGGGCCATGGCTACACCTTC. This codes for CASSLAGHGYTF.

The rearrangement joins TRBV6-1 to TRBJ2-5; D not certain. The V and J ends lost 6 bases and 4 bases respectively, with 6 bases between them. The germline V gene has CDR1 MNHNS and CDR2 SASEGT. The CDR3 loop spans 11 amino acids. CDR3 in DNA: TGTGCCAGCAGCTCAACAGAGACCCAGTACTTC. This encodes CASSSTETQYF.

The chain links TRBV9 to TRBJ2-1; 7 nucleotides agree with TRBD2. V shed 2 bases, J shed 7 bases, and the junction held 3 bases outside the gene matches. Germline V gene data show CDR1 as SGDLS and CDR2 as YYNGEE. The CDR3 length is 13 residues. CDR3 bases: TGTGCCAGCAGCGTGACTAGCCGAAATGAGCAGTTCTTC. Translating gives CASSVTSRNEQFF. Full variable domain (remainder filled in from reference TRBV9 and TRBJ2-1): DSGVTQTPKHLITATGQRVTLRCSPRSGDLSVYWYQQSLDQGLQFLIQYYNGEERAKGNILERFSAQQFPDLHSELNLSSLELGDSALYFCASSVTSRNEQFFGPGTRLTVL.

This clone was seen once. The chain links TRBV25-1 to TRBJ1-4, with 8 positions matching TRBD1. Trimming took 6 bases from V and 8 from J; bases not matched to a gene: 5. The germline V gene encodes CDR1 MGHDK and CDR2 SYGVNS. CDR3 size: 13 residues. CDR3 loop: CASRGQDGEKLFF. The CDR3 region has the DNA TGTGCCAGCAGGGGACAGGATGGCGAAAAACTGTTTTTT.

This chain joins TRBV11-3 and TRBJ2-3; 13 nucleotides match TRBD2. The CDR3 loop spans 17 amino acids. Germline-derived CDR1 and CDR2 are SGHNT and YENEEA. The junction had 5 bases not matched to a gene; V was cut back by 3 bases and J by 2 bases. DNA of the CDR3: TGTGCCAGCAGCTTGGGACTAGCGGGATCCATCACAGATACGCAGTATTTT. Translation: CASSLGLAGSITDTQYF.

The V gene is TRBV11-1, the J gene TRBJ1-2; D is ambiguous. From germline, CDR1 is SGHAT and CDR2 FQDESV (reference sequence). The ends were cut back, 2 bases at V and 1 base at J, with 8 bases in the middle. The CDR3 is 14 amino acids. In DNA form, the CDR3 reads TGTGCCAGCAGCTTATCAACGGATAACTATGGCTACACCTTC. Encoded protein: CASSLSTDNYGYTF.

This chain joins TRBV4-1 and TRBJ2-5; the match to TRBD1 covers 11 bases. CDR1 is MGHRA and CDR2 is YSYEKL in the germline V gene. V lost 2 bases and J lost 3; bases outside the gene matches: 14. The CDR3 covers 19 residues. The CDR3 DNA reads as TGCGCCAGCAGCCAACCCAGGGGACAGGGGGTCGGGTCGGAAGAGACCCAGTACTTC. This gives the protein CASSQPRGQGVGSEETQYF.